The 16 T cell receptor beta chains presented below share a single source sample, sequenced in a study of blood T cell repertoires in COVID-19. The repertoire was sequenced with immunoSEQ multiplex PCR; TCRdb's copy has only in-frame clones and lacks some. The sample shows approximately 150,000 clones, more than 80% of them seen only once. Sequences were obtained from peripheral blood. The receptors originated from a human donor in a cohort sampled during active COVID-19.

The chain uses TRBV5-1 and TRBJ2-3; 8 bases are shared with TRBD2. The CDR3 has 16 residues. CDR1 and CDR2 from the germline V gene are SGHRS and YFSETQ. Trimming took 1 base from V and 2 from J; bases not matched to a gene: 6. The CDR3: CASSLSTGGHTDTQYF. The DNA of the CDR3 is TGCGCCAGCAGCTTGTCTACGGGGGGGCACACAGATACGCAGTATTTT. Together with reference TRBV5-1 and TRBJ2-3, the CDR3 gives the full variable domain: KAGVTQTPRYLIKTRGQQVTLSCSPISGHRSVSWYQQTPGQGLQFLFEYFSETQRNKGNFPGRFSGRQFSNSRSEMNVSTLELGDSALYLCASSLSTGGHTDTQYFGPGTRLTVL.

This chain connects TRBV28 to TRBJ2-1; 8 positions match TRBD2. V shed 4 bases, J shed 6 bases, and the junction held 14 bases outside the gene matches. Germline values: CDR1 MDHEN, CDR2 SYDVKM. The CDR3 is 17 amino acids. This chain's CDR3 is CASSSVLGGAGSNEQFF. Here the CDR3 DNA reads TGTGCCAGCAGTTCGGTACTCGGGGGGGCCGGGTCCAATGAGCAGTTCTTC. Full variable domain (outside the CDR3, taken from reference TRBV28 and TRBJ2-1): DVKVTQSSRYLVKRTGEKVFLECVQDMDHENMFWYRQDPGLGLRLIYFSYDVKMKEKGDIPEGYSVSREKKERFSLILESASTNQTSMYLCASSSVLGGAGSNEQFFGPGTRLTVL.

J is TRBJ1-6 and V is TRBV30; 8 nucleotides align to TRBD1. Trimming took 2 bases from V and 7 from J; bases not matched to a gene: 4. Germline loops: CDR1 GTSNPN, CDR2 SVGIG (reference sequence). The CDR3 extends over 14 amino acids. CDR3 sequence: CAWSLRDRNSPLHF. The CDR3 DNA sequence: TGTGCCTGGAGTCTACGGGACAGGAATTCACCCCTCCACTTT.

The CDR3 here is CASSVTSWNGELFF. The CDR3 bases are TGTGCCAGCAGTGTGACTAGCTGGAACGGGGAGCTGTTTTTT. The chain links TRBV2 to TRBJ2-2; 7 nucleotides line up with TRBD2. The CDR3 extends over 14 amino acids. Germline V lookup: CDR1 SNHLY, CDR2 FYNNEI. Trimming cost V 4 bases and J 7 bases; bases outside gene matches: 6.

The CDR3 is CASSTPVNTIYF. DNA of the CDR3: TGTGCCAGCTCCACCCCGGTTAACACCATATATTTT. The rearrangement uses TRBV18 and TRBJ1-3; D not resolved. Germline CDR1 and CDR2: KGHSH and LQKENI. V was cut by 6 bases and J by 7 bases, with 10 bases left in between. The CDR3 has 12 residues.

The chain joins TRBV30 to TRBJ1-4; D might be TRBD1 (6 bases). With 1 base removed from V and 0 bases from J, the gap between germline ends came to 9 bases. Germline CDR1 is GTSNPN and CDR2 is SVGIG (reference sequence). This CDR3 region has 15 residues. CDR3 nucleotides: TGTGCCTGGAGTGCCCGGACAGCAACTAATGAAAAACTGTTTTTT. Translating it yields CAWSARTATNEKLFF.

The chain links TRBV19 to TRBJ1-2; D is undetermined. CDR1 is LNHDA and CDR2 is SQIVND in the germline V gene (reference sequence). V was pared by 5 bases and J by 8 bases, with 18 bases between. There are 14 residues in the CDR3. CDR3 coding DNA: TGTGCCAGTAGTTTCAGAGCCCACCGGGGAGGCTACACCTTC. It translates to CASSFRAHRGGYTF.

The rearrangement links TRBV3-1 (or the pseudogene TRBV3-2) to TRBJ2-3; D remains unclear. CDR3 length: 12 amino acids. The V end lost 4 bases, the J end lost 5 bases, and 7 bases lay between the germline ends. CDR1 and CDR2 (germline): LGHDT, YNNKEL (reference sequence). The CDR3 region is CASSPVGDTQYF. The DNA for the CDR3 is TGTGCCAGCAGCCCAGTTGGAGATACGCAGTATTTT.

This rearrangement joins TRBV5-1 to TRBJ2-5; possibly TRBD2 for D (7 bases). V was shortened by 3 bases and J by 1 base, with 28 bases between the two germline ends. Per germline, CDR1 SGHRS and CDR2 YFSETQ. This CDR3 has 20 residues. The CDR3 nucleotides are TGCGCCAGCAGCTCCTCGAATCGGGGGGCCAGCCGACGAAGCCAAGAGACCCAGTACTTC. Its protein is CASSSSNRGASRRSQETQYF.

The chain uses TRBV24-1 and TRBJ2-7; 11 bases agree with TRBD1. Germline CDR1 is KGHDR and CDR2 is SFDVKD. CDR3 length: 14 residues. Trimming took 5 bases from V and 4 from J; bases not matched to a gene: 3. Written as DNA, the CDR3 is TGTGCCACCAGTGCTGGACAGGGGGCTTACGAGCAGTACTTC. It yields the protein CATSAGQGAYEQYF.

This clone was observed a few times. The J gene is TRBJ1-5, the V gene TRBV19; the D gene is possibly TRBD1 (6 bases). CDR1 and CDR2 from the germline V gene are LNHDA and SQIVND (reference sequence). The CDR3 runs to 16 residues. The V end was cut by 0 bases, the J end by 4 bases, with 13 bases between. Here the CDR3 reads CASSIDVGGRNQPQHF. DNA for the CDR3: TGTGCCAGTAGTATAGATGTAGGGGGTCGGAATCAGCCCCAGCATTTT.

This chain connects TRBV28 to TRBJ2-7; the match to TRBD1 covers 9 bases. This CDR3 region has 17 residues. V dropped 7 bases and J dropped 3; count of bases not matched to a gene: 16. CDR1 and CDR2 (germline): MDHEN, SYDVKM. The CDR3 sequence: CASISSPGQGRSYEQYF. The CDR3 bases are TGTGCCAGCATCTCAAGCCCGGGACAGGGAAGGAGCTACGAGCAGTACTTC.

In this sample, this clone turned up once. The genes are TRBV18 and TRBJ2-1, with 9 bases fitting TRBD2. In germline, CDR1 is KGHSH, CDR2 LQKENI. The CDR3 has 16 residues. The V segment lost 2 bases and the J segment 4 bases; nucleotides outside the gene matches: 6. CDR3 residues: CASSPAAGGVYNEQFF. CDR3 sequence (DNA): TGTGCCAGCTCACCAGCGGCGGGGGGGGTATACAATGAGCAGTTCTTC.

This chain connects TRBV2 to TRBJ1-4, with D perhaps TRBD1 (5 bases). Trimming removed 7 bases at V and 1 base at J, with 10 bases between. The CDR3 is made up of 14 amino acids. Looked up from germline, CDR1 is SNHLY and CDR2 is FYNNEI. CDR3 residues: CASIKDITNEKLFF. CDR3 coding DNA: TGTGCCAGCATTAAGGACATAACTAATGAAAAACTGTTTTTT.

This clone has more than one count but fewer than ten. The chain links TRBV27 to TRBJ2-7; D is ambiguous. Deletions cut 5 bases from V and 1 base from J, with 12 bases between. The CDR3 has 14 residues. From germline, CDR1 is MNHEY and CDR2 SMNVEV (reference sequence). CDR3 coding DNA: TGTGCCAGCAGTCAATCGCACGGTTCCTACGAGCAGTACGTC. Protein sequence: CASSQSHGSYEQYV.

The rearrangement links TRBV2 to TRBJ2-7; D remains ambiguous. V was shortened by 6 bases and J by 4 bases, with 19 bases between the two germline ends. The germline V gene encodes CDR1 SNHLY and CDR2 FYNNEI. There are 15 residues in the CDR3. This CDR3 is CASSPDPRMRYEQYF. The DNA for the CDR3 is TGTGCCAGCAGCCCTGACCCTAGAATGCGTTACGAGCAGTACTTC.